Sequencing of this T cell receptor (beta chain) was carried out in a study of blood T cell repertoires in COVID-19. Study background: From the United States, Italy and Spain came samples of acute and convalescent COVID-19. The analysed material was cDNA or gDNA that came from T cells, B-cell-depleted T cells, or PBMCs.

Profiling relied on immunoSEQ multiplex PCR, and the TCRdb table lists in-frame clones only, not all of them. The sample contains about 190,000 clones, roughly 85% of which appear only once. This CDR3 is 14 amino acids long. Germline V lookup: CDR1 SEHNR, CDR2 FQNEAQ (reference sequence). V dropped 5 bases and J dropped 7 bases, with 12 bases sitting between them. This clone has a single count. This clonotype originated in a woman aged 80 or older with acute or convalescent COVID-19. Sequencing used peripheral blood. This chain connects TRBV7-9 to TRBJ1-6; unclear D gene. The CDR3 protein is CASSVGGRNSPLHF. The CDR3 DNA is TGTGCCAGCAGCGTGGGAGGGAGAAATTCACCCCTCCACTTT.